This entry is about one TCR beta chain. This clonotype has at least ten counts. It lacks a known antigen. No quality values exist for individual bases; no much larger clone is one base distant. This entry comes from a study of blood T cells in healthy people across ages (dated by TCRdb to about 2015). Regarding the complete study: In model experiments, template switching captured roughly one uniquely barcoded TCR beta cDNA molecule for every two T cells. Two additional independent replicas of 1 million unique cDNA reads from the same blood draw were analyzed for two donors (one aged 18 to 30 and one aged 80 or older). To avoid experimental bias, donors of different ages were distributed randomly across sequencing lanes. To track age-related changes in TCR beta repertoire diversity, the study relied on deep sequencing normalized with unique cDNA molecular identifiers. The donors were split into four age groups: young (average about 15 years), middle-aged (more than 35), aged (about 56) and long-lived (roughly 77). Broad study findings and their caveats: There was a strong correlation between observed TCR beta diversity and the percentage of naive T cells measured by flow cytometry. Because donor CMV infection status was unknown, age-related changes in expanded clonotypes were potentially confounded. Since profiling was done on bulk unsorted PBMCs, naive and antigen-experienced compartments could not be conclusively compared. As age increased, observed TCR beta diversity per million T cells dropped in a roughly linear way, and a significant reduction was already evident by age 40. Compared with the aged group, more naive CD4+ T cells, fewer expanded clones and increased TCR diversity were shown by the long-lived group, suggesting age selection. Estimates of total diversity from one million sequenced T cells were regarded as lower bounds and underestimates.

V was cut back by 0 bases and J by 8 bases, leaving a gap of 11 bases between them. CDR1 SGHRS and CDR2 YFSETQ are derived from the germline V gene. Measured from the cysteine to the phenylalanine, the CDR3 is 13 residues long. The DNA shown is the 39-base CDR3, in frame from base 1. The library was generated by 5' RACE. The reads were generated on an Illumina HiSeq 2500. A second PCR of about 6 to 11 cycles was performed with a sample-barcoded 5' primer and a J-beta primer mix. Each TCR beta cDNA molecule received a unique molecular identifier from a template-switch 5' adaptor carrying 12 random nucleotides. Each sample yielded at least 2.5 million CDR3-containing paired-end reads. All of the RNA was converted into first-strand cDNA using the Mint cDNA synthesis kit, with a TRBC-specific oligonucleotide serving as the primer. Following uracil-DNA glycosylase treatment, a first 18-cycle PCR with universal primers M1SS and BC2_uni_R was performed on all cDNA. Per the original workflow: For normalization, 1 million high-quality reads were randomly selected from each sample, with every read carrying a distinct molecular identifier. Reads with shared molecular identifiers were discarded instead of being binned into consensus sequences. CDR3 identification, clonotype clustering and error correction used MiTCR with a Q25 quality threshold and the strictest error-elimination algorithm. A nonparametric unseen species model with Euler transformation was used to estimate lower-bound total TCR beta diversity. TCRdb applied fastp at Q25 and MiXCR to the public reads, then kept only in-frame beta chains. Each record represents a unique CDR3 protein, reported with the most common genes and DNA among its rows. Clone size and V and J calls follow TCRdb, not the original study. The sample table lists more than 800,000 distinct CDR3 sequences, 25% to 30% of them with a count of one. Jointly, the top ten make up around a sixth of the sample.

The donors were roughly 40 Caucasian individuals from Russia, aged 6 to 90 years, who were systemically healthy. Around 10 milliliters of peripheral blood were drawn from each donor into EDTA-treated Vacutainer tubes. Ficoll-Paque density-gradient centrifugation was used to isolate PBMCs, with at least 7 million obtained per sample. Total RNA, at least 6 micrograms per sample, was extracted from PBMCs with Trizol reagent. For every donor, an aliquot of PBMCs went through flow cytometry to measure the percentages of naive CD45RAhigh/CD27high T cells. This clonotype originated in an elderly woman in good health. The receptor chain draws on TRBV5-1 and TRBJ1-1, with a weak D call of TRBD1 (5 bases match). Sequencing was carried out using blood. The DNA sequence reads TGCGCCAGCAGCTTGGGACAGATGACCGAAGCTTTCTTT. Translated, this gives CASSLGQMTEAFF.